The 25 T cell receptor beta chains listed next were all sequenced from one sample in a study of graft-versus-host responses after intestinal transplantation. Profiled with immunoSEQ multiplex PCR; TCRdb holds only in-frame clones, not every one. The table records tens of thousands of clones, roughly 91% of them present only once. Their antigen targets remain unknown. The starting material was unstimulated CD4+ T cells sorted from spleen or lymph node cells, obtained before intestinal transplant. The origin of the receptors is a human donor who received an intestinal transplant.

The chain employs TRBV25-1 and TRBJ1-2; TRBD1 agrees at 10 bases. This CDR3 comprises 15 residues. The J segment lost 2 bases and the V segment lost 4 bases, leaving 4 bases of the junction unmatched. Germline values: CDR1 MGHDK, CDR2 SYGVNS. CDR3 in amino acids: CASSGQGAENYGYTF. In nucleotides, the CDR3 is TGTGCCAGCAGTGGACAGGGGGCTGAGAACTATGGCTACACCTTC.

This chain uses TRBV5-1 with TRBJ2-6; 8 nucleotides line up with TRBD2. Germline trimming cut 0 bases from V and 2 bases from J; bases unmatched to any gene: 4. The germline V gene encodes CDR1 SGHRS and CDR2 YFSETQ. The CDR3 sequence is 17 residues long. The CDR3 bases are TGCGCCAGCAGCTTGGCCGGGGGGGCCCCTGGGGCCAACGTCCTGACTTTC. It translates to CASSLAGGAPGANVLTF.

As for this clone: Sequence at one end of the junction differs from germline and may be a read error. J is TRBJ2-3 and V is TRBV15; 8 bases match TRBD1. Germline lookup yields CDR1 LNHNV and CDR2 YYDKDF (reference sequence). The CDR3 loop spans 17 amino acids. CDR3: CATGRELDRASTDTQYF. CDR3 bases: TGTGCCACCGGCAGAGAGCTGGACAGGGCGAGCACAGATACGCAGTATTTT.

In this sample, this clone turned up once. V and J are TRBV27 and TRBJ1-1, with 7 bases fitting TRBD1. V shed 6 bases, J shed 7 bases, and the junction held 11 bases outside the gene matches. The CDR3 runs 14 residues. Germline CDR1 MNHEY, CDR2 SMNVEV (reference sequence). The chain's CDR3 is CASRKLDRDIEAFF. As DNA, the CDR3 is TGTGCCAGCAGGAAACTCGACAGGGACATTGAAGCTTTCTTT.

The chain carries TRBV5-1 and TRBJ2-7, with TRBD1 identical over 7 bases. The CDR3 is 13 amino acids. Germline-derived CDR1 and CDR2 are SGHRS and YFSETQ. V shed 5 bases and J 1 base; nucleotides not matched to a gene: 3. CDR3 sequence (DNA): TGCGCCAGCAGAGGACAGGAGTCCTACGAGCAGTACTTC. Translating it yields CASRGQESYEQYF.

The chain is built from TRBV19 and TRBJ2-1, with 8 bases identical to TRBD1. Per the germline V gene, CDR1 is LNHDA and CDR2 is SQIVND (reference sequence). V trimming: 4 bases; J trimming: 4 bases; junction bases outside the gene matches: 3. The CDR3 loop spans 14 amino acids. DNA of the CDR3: TGTGCCAGTAGTAGGCAGGGGGCTTACAATGAGCAGTTCTTC. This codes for CASSRQGAYNEQFF.

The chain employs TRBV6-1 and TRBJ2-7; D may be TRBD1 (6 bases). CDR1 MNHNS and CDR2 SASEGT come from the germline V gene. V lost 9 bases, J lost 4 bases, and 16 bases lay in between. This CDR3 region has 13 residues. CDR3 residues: CASTRDTLYEQYF. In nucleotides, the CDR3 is TGTGCCAGTACCCGGGACACCTTATACGAGCAGTACTTC.

This CDR3 reads CASSSSDRGKNEQYF. The CDR3 bases are TGCGCCAGCAGCTCAAGCGACAGGGGCAAGAACGAGCAGTACTTC. The V and J genes are TRBV5-1 and TRBJ2-7, with TRBD1 matching 8 bases. The V and J ends lost 3 bases and 5 bases, in that order; junction bases with no gene match: 10. CDR1 and CDR2 (germline): SGHRS, YFSETQ. The CDR3 is 15 residues long.

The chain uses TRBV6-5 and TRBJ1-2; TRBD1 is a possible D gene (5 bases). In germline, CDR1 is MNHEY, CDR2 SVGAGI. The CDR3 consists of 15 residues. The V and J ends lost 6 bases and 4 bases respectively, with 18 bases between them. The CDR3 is CASRQPGGGAYGYTF. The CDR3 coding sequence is TGTGCCAGCAGGCAACCCGGGGGTGGCGCCTATGGCTACACCTTC.

CDR3 in DNA: TGTGCCAGCACCGCCCGAGGAGGGTTCAATCAGCCCCAGCATTTT. It codes for CASTARGGFNQPQHF. The chain has TRBV28 and TRBJ1-5; D is ambiguous. This CDR3 comprises 15 residues. CDR1 MDHEN and CDR2 SYDVKM come from the germline V gene. V was trimmed by 7 bases and J by 3 bases, leaving 16 bases between them.

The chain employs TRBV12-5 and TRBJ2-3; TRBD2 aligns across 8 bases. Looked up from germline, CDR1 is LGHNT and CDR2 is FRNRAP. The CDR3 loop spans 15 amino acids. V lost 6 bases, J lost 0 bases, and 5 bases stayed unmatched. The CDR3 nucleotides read TGTGCTAGTGGGCGGGGGGCTTTTAGCACAGATACGCAGTATTTT. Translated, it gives CASGRGAFSTDTQYF.

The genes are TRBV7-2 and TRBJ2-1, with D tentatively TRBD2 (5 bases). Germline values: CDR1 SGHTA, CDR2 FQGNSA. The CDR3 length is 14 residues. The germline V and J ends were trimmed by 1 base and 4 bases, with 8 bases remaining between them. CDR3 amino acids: CASSLGLAYNEQFF. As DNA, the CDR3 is TGTGCCAGCAGCTTAGGCCTAGCTTACAATGAGCAGTTCTTC.

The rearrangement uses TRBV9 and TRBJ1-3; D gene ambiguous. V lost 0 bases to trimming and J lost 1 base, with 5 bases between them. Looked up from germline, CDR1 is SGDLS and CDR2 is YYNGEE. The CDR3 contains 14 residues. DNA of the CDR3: TGTGCCAGCAGCGTAGCCGGTTCTGGAAACACCATATATTTT. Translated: CASSVAGSGNTIYF.

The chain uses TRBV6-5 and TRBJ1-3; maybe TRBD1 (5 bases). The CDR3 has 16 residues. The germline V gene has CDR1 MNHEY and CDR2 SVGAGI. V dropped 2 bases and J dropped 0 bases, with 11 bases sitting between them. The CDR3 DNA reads TGTGCCAGCAGTTACGGGGGGGGGAACTCTGGAAACACCATATATTTT. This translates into CASSYGGGNSGNTIYF.

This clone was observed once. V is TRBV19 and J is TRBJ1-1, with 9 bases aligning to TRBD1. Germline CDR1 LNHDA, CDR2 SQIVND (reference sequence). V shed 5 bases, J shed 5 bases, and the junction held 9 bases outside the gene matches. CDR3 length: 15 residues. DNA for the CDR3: TGTGCCAGTAGTGGAACAGGGGGCTTTAGGACTGAAGCTTTCTTT. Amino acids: CASSGTGGFRTEAFF.

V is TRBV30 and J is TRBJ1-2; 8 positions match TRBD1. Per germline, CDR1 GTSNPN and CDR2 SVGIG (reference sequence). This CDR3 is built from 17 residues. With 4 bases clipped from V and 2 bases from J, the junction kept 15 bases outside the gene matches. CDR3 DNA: TGTGCCTGGACAGGGATGGCAGGGGGCGTTAAAAACTATGGCTACACCTTC. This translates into CAWTGMAGGVKNYGYTF.

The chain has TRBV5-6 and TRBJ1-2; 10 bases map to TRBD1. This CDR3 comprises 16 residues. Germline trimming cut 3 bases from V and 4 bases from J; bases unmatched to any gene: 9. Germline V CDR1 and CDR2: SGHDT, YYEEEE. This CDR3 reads CASSWASRTGGYGYTF. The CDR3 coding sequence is TGTGCCAGCAGCTGGGCTTCCCGGACAGGGGGCTATGGCTACACCTTC. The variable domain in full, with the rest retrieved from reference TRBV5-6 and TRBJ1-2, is DAGVTQSPTHLIKTRGQQVTLRCSPKSGHDTVSWYQQALGQGPQFIFQYYEEEERQRGNFPDRFSGHQFPNYSSELNVNALLLGDSALYLCASSWASRTGGYGYTFGSGTRLTVV.

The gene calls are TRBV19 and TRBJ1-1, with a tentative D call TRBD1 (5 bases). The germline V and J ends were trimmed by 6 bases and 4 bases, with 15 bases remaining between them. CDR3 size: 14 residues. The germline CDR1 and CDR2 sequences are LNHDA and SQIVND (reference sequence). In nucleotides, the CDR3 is TGTGCCAGTAGCCGGGGGGAAAGGATCACTGAAGCTTTCTTT. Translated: CASSRGERITEAFF.

CDR3 coding DNA: TGCGCCAGCAGCTTGGAAGGGTCTAGCGACGAGCAGTACTTC. Its translation is CASSLEGSSDEQYF. V and J are TRBV5-1 and TRBJ2-7; D might be TRBD2 (6 bases). This CDR3 has 14 residues. Trimming took off 0 bases at V and 5 bases at J, with 12 bases between the two ends. Germline V gene lookup returns CDR1 SGHRS and CDR2 YFSETQ.

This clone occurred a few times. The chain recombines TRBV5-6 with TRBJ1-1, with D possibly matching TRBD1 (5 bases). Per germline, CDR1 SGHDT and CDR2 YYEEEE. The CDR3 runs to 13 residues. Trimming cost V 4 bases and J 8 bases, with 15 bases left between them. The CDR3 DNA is TGTGCCAGCAGCCCGCAAATTGGGGGGGAAGCTTTCTTT. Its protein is CASSPQIGGEAFF.

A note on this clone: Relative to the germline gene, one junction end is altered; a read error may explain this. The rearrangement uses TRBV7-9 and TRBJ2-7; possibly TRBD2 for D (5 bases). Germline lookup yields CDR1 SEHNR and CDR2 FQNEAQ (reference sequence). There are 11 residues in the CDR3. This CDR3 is CASSLGRELYF. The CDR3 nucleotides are TGTGCCAGCAGCTTGGGTAGGGAGCTGTACTTC. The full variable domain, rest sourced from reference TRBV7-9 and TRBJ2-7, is DTGVSQNPRHKITKRGQNVTFRCDPISEHNRLYWYRQTLGQGPEFLTYFQNEAQLEKSRLLSDRFSAERPKGSFSTLEIQRTEQGDSAMYLCASSLGRELYFGPGTRLTVT.

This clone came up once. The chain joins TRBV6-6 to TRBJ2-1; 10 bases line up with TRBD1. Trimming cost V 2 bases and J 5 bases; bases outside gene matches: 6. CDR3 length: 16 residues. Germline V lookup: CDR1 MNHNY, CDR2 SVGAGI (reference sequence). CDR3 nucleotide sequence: TGTGCCAGCAGTTACCCTACCGGGACAGGGGACAATGAGCAGTTCTTC. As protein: CASSYPTGTGDNEQFF.

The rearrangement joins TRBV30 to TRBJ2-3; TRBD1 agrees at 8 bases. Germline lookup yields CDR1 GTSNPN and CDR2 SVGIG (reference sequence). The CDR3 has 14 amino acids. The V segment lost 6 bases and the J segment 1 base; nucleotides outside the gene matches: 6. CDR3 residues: CACTAGQGTDTQYF. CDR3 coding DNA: TGTGCCTGCACCGCGGGACAGGGCACAGATACGCAGTATTTT.

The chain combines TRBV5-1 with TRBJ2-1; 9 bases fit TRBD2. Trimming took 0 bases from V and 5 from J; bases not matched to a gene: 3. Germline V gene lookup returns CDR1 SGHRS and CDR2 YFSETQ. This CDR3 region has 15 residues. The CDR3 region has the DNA TGCGCCAGCAGCTTGGGGGCTAGCGGGGACAATGAGCAGTTCTTC. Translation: CASSLGASGDNEQFF. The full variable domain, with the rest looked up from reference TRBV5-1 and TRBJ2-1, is KAGVTQTPRYLIKTRGQQVTLSCSPISGHRSVSWYQQTPGQGLQFLFEYFSETQRNKGNFPGRFSGRQFSNSRSEMNVSTLELGDSALYLCASSLGASGDNEQFFGPGTRLTVL.

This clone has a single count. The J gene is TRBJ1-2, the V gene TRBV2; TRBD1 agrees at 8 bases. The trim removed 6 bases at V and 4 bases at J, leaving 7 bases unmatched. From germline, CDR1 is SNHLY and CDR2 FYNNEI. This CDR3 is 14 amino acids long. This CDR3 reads CASSEATGAYGYTF. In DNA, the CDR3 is TGTGCCAGCAGCGAGGCGACAGGGGCCTATGGCTACACCTTC.